This T cell receptor (beta chain) came from a study of a mutant IDH1 vaccine in newly diagnosed glioma. Study as a whole: Vaccines began 4-6 weeks after radiotherapy alone, or with temozolomide cycles. V12 came at week 35, V13 at week 47. Therapy received beforehand was radiotherapy, temozolomide, or both, with most patients given both.

With respect to this clone: Its cognate antigen is unknown.

The ends were cut back, 5 bases at V and 4 bases at J, with 14 bases in the middle. The length of the CDR3 is 14 residues. CDR1 is SGHVS, CDR2 FNYEAQ, per germline. This sample's time point: week 35, safety follow-up. With topical imiquimod, each dose of the vaccine consisted of 300 ug of mutant IDH1 20-mer peptide. The repertoire was sequenced with immunoSEQ multiplex PCR; TCRdb's copy has only in-frame clones and lacks some. Found here are about 32,000 clones, roughly 80% of them singletons; the top ten hold 15%. The sequencing here drew on PBMCs, taken from a glioma patient whose treatment included an IDH1 peptide vaccine. J is TRBJ1-1 and V is TRBV7-6; tentative D call: TRBD1 (5 bases). The sequence derives from a man aged 30 to 45 with glioma. The CDR3 sequence is CASSPIHGGTEAFF. For the CDR3, the DNA is TGTGCCAGCAGCCCCATACACGGGGGCACTGAAGCTTTCTTT.